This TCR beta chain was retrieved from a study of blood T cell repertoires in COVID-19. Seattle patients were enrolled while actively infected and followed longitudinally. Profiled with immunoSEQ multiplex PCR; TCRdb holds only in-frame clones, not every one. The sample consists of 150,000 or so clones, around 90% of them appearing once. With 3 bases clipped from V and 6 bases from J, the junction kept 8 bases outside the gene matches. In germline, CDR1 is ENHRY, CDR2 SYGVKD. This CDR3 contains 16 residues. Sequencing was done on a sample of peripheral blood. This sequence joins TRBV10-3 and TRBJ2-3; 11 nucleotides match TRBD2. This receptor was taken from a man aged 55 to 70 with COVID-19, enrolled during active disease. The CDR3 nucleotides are TGTGCCATCAGTGATTCGGGACTAGCGGTGGGGGATACGCAGTATTTT. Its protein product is CAISDSGLAVGDTQYF.